Included here is one T cell receptor beta chain sequence, with context. Its antigen specificity is not known. The junction shows a germline mismatch at one end, possibly a read error. The entry originates in a study of early T cells in non-severe SARS-CoV-2 infection (dated by TCRdb to the early 2020s). For the wider study: Because TCR sequencing was done on bulk RNA from unsorted whole blood, the alpha and beta chains could not be paired.

Broader findings and caveats from the paper: VDJdb matching was skewed toward anti-spike CD8 responses, so virus-specific expansions were likely underestimated and private and CD4 specificities were missed.

Reading from cysteine to phenylalanine, the CDR3 counts 13 amino acids. The read is trimmed to its CDR3 DNA, 39 bases read in frame from base 1. The germline V gene supplies CDR1 MNHNS and CDR2 SASEGT. The library was built by means of 5' RACE. Sequencing was carried out with a NextSeq 500. To correct for sequencing error and PCR bias, the TCR library protocol tagged individual cDNA molecules with unique molecular identifiers. Both TCR alpha and beta chains were sequenced, and tight co-correlation was observed between alpha and beta sequence abundances in each sample. The authors' analysis ran thus. Decombinator V4 was used to annotate the V gene, J gene and CDR3 of the TCR sequences. TCRs were defined as expanded if a significant change between any two time points was detected under a Poisson model with p below 0.0001. TCR abundances were normalised to the total number of TCRs sequenced per sample and were expressed as counts per million. MAIT TCRs were defined by TRAV1-2 paired with TRAJ12, TRAJ20 or TRAJ33, and iNKT TCRs by TRAV10 paired with TRAJ18. A search of VDJdb, accessed on 1 November 2021, was run for TCRs annotated to CMV, EBV and SARS-CoV-2, with TCRs annotated for multiple antigens excluded. In TCRdb, the public reads were trimmed at Q25 with fastp and aligned with MiXCR, with productive beta chains retained. Merged by CDR3 protein, the rows form single entries marked with the most common genes and DNA. TCRdb assigned the V and J calls; the authors' analysis was not used. This sample holds approximately 80,000 distinct CDR3 sequences; approximately 12% were observed only once. Roughly 3.6% of the sample is taken by the ten largest.

The study was a case-control design nested within a healthcare worker cohort in London, UK, with weekly nasopharyngeal swab PCR tests and blood sampling. Between 23 and 31 March 2020, the week of the UK lockdown, healthcare workers were enrolled and then followed up weekly for as long as 16 weeks. The V and J segments used are TRBV6-1 and TRBJ1-1, and the D gene may be TRBD1, 5 bases matching. Sequencing was done on a sample of whole blood. This TCR came from an adult who was a healthcare worker with PCR-confirmed SARS-CoV-2 infection or an uninfected control (not recorded which). The nucleotide sequence is given as TGTGCCACTTCTGCGGGGGTGAAGTCTGAACCTTTCTTT. The translation is CATSAGVKSEPFF.